One sample yielded the 8 T cell receptor beta chains listed below, sequenced in a study of blood T cells in healthy people across ages. PCR was performed a second time for 7 to 11 cycles using a sample-barcoded 5' primer and a J-beta primer mix. TCRdb analysed the 5' RACE reads with MiXCR anew, one entry per CDR3 protein. Among over a million distinct CDR3 sequences, approximately 25% were seen once, and the ten largest hold 0.65% to 0.95%. These data were also reused for a study on T cells of mothers and their children.

The source material was blood. The source is a girl aged 2 to 9 in good health.

The J gene is TRBJ1-2, the V gene TRBV3-1; D uncertain. Per the germline V gene, CDR1 is LGHDT and CDR2 is YNNKEL (reference sequence). V lost 4 bases to trimming and J lost 6 bases, with 15 bases between them. The CDR3 spans 14 residues. CDR3 amino acids: CASSRRAAIDGYTF. CDR3 bases: TGTGCCAGCAGCCGCCGAGCGGCCATAGATGGCTACACCTTC.

The chain has TRBV4-1 and TRBJ2-1; TRBD2 aligns across 10 bases. This CDR3 spans 14 amino acids. Germline V gene sequence: CDR1 MGHRA, CDR2 YSYEKL. V shed 5 bases, J shed 10 bases, and the junction held 8 bases outside the gene matches. DNA of the CDR3: TGCGCCAGCAGCGCTAGCGGGGGACTTAAGGAGCAGTTCTTC. This translates into CASSASGGLKEQFF.

This clonotype was detected a few times. In nucleotides, the CDR3 is TGCGCCAGCAGCCAAGATGCAGAAATCAACACCGGGGAGCTGTTTTTT. This gives the protein CASSQDAEINTGELFF. V and J are TRBV4-3 and TRBJ2-2; the D is unclear. V was clipped by 0 bases and J by 2 bases, with 10 bases between them. From germline, CDR1 is LGHNA and CDR2 YSLEER. There are 16 residues in the CDR3.

Details on this clonotype: Mismatch with germline at one junction end may stem from a read error. The genes are TRBV27 and TRBJ2-7; D is unclear. Germline V gives CDR1 MNHEY, CDR2 SMNVEV (reference sequence). This CDR3 comprises 14 residues. The CDR3, as DNA: TGTGCCAGCAGTTATACCACAAAACCGACCCCCGGAGACTTC. This gives the protein CASSYTTKPTPGDF.

This sequence joins TRBV4-3 and TRBJ2-7; D remains ambiguous. From germline, CDR1 is LGHNA and CDR2 YSLEER. Trimming removed 0 bases at V and 2 bases at J, with 11 bases between. The CDR3 sequence is 15 residues long. CDR3 region: CASSQDRFSTYEQYF. CDR3 in DNA: TGCGCCAGCAGCCAAGACAGGTTTTCGACCTACGAGCAGTACTTC.

Here the CDR3 reads CSARNHRGLSYEQYF. The CDR3 bases are TGCAGTGCTAGAAATCACAGGGGACTCTCCTACGAGCAGTACTTC. This rearrangement joins TRBV20-1 to TRBJ2-7; the D gene is possibly TRBD1 (7 bases). Germline values: CDR1 DFQATT, CDR2 SNEGSKA (reference sequence). Trimming stripped 2 bases from V and 0 bases from J, with 14 bases between. There are 15 residues in the CDR3.

This chain connects TRBV5-1 to TRBJ2-7, with D perhaps TRBD1 (6 bases). CDR3 length: 13 amino acids. The germline V gene has CDR1 SGHRS and CDR2 YFSETQ. V was trimmed by 3 bases and J by 6 bases, leaving 13 bases between them. This CDR3 reads CASSSATGPEQYF. In nucleotides, the CDR3 is TGCGCCAGCAGCTCGGCAACAGGGCCCGAGCAGTACTTC.

This clonotype has just a few counts. This chain uses TRBV29-1 with TRBJ2-7; D gene uncertain. The CDR3 runs 12 residues. CDR1 and CDR2 (germline): SQVTM, ANQGSEA. The V and J ends lost 7 bases and 5 bases respectively, with 15 bases between them. The CDR3 region has the DNA TGCAGCGCCTCTTCGGGTACCAACGAGCAGTACTTC. Translation gives CSASSGTNEQYF.